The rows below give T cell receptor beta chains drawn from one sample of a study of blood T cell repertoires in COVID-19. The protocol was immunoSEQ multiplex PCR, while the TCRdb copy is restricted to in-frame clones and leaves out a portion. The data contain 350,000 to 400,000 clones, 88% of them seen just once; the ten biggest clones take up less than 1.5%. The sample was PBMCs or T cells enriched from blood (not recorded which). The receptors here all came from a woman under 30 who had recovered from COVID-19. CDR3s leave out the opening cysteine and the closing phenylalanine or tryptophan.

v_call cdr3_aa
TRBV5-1 ASSWDSLNTEAF
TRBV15 ATSRESTILNIQY
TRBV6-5 ASSYRGADTQY
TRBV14 ASSQDQGKLF
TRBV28 YVLGRVNTEAF
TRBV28 ASSFDGGSYNEQF
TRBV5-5 ASSSGQGNSPLH
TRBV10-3 AISTQSGQSSYEQY
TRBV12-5 ASASPRAGSREKLF
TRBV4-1 ASSQGGGGGSYEQY
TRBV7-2 ASSAPVDRARKLYNEQF
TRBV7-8 ASSPDTGELF
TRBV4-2 ASSQDAGQNYGYT
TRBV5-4 ASSEYNEQF
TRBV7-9 ASSLAGQGGYNEQF
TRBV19 ASSIVPHRGPRGQPQH
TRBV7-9 ASSLATGSATNEKLF
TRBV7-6 ASSFSSGGFDEQY
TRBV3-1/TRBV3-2 ASSQTSGGSGETQY
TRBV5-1 ASSQTTGQVNTGELF
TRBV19 ASSIQGAAGYT
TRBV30 AWSVRRQIDTGELF
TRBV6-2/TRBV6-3 ASSLQGGTGANVLT